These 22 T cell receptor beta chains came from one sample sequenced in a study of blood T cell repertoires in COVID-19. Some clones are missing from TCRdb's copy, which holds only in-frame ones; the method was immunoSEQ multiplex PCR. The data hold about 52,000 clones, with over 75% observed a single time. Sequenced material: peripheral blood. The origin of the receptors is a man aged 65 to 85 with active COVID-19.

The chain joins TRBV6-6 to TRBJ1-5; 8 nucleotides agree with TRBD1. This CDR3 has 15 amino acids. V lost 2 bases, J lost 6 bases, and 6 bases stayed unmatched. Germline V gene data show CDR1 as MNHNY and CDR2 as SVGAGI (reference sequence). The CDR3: CASSYAQGAVQPQHF. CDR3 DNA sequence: TGTGCCAGCAGTTACGCCCAGGGGGCAGTTCAGCCCCAGCATTTT.

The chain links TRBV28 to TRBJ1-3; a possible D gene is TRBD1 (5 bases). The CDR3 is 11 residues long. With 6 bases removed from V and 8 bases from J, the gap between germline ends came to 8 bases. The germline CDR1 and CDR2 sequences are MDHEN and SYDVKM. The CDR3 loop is CASSSGDTIYF. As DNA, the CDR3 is TGTGCCAGCAGCTCGGGGGACACCATATATTTT.

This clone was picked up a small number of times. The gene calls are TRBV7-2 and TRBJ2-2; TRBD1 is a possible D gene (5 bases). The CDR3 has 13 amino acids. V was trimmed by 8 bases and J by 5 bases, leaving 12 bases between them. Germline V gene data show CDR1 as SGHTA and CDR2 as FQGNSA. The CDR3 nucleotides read TGTGCCAGCCAGGGCGATAGGACCGGGGAGCTGTTTTTT. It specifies CASQGDRTGELFF.

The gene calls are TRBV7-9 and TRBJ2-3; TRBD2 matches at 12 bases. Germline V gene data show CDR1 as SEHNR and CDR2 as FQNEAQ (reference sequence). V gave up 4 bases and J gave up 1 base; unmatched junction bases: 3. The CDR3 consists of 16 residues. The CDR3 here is CASSSTSGGRTDTQYF. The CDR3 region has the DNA TGTGCCAGCAGCTCGACTAGCGGGGGCCGCACAGATACGCAGTATTTT. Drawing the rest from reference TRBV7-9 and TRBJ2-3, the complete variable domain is DTGVSQNPRHKITKRGQNVTFRCDPISEHNRLYWYRQTLGQGPEFLTYFQNEAQLEKSRLLSDRFSAERPKGSFSTLEIQRTEQGDSAMYLCASSSTSGGRTDTQYFGPGTRLTVL.

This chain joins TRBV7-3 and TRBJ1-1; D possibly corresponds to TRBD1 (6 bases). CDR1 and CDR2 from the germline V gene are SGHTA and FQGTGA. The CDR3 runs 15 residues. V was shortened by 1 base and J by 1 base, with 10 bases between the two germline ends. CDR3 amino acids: CASSLNGQKNTEAFF. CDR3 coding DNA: TGTGCCAGCAGCTTAAATGGACAGAAGAACACTGAAGCTTTCTTT.

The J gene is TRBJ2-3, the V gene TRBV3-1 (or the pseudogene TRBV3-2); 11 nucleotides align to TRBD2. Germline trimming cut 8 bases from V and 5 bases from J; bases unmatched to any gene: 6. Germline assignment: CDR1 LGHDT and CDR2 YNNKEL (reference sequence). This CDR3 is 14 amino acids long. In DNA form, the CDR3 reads TGTGCCAGCGGTAGCGGGGGGGCTAGAGATACGCAGTATTTT. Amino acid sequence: CASGSGGARDTQYF.

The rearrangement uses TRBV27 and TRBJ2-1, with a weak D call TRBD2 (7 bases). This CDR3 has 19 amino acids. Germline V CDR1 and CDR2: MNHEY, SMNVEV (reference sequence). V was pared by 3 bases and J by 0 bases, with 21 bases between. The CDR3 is CASSLPLNGGGSSYNEQFF. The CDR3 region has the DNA TGTGCCAGCAGTTTGCCCCTGAACGGCGGGGGCAGCTCCTACAATGAGCAGTTCTTC.

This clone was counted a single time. The DNA for the CDR3 is TGTGCCAGCTCCACGTCGGTCGGGAGGAATCAGCCCCAGCATTTT. Translated, it gives CASSTSVGRNQPQHF. This sequence joins TRBV18 and TRBJ1-5; no clear D gene. Germline V gene lookup returns CDR1 KGHSH and CDR2 LQKENI. The CDR3 is 15 residues long. With 6 bases removed from V and 4 bases from J, the gap between germline ends came to 16 bases.

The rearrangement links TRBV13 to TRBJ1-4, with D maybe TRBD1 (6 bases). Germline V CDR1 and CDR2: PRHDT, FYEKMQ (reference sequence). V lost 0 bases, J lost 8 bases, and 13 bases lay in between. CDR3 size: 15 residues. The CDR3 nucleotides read TGTGCCAGCAGCTTAGGCGCGGGGGCAGGAGAAAAACTGTTTTTT. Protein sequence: CASSLGAGAGEKLFF.

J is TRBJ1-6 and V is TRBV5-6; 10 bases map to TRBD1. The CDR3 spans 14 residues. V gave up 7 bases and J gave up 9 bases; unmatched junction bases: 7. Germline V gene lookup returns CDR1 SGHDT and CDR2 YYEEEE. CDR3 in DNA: TGTGCCAGCCGCACGGGACAGGGGAGTTCACCCCTCCACTTT. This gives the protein CASRTGQGSSPLHF.

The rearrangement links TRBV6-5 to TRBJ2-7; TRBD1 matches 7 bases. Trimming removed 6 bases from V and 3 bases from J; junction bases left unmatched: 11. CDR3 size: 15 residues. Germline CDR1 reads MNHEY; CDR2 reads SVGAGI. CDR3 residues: CASSENPGTDYEQYF. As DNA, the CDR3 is TGTGCCAGCAGCGAGAACCCCGGGACAGACTACGAGCAGTACTTC.

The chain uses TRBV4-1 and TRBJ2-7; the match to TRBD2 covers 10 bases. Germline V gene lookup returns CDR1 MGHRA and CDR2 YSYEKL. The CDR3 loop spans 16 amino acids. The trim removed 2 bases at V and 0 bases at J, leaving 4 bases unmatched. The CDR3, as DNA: TGCGCCAGCAGCCAACTACTAGCGGGGTCCTCCTACGAGCAGTACTTC. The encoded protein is CASSQLLAGSSYEQYF.

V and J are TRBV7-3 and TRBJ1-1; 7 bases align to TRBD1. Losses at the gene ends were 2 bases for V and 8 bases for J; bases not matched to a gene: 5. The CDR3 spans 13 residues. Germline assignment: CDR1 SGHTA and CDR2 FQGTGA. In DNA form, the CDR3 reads TGTGCCAGCAGCTTACTGAGGGACAGCGAAGCTTTCTTT. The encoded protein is CASSLLRDSEAFF. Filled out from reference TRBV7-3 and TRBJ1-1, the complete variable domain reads GAGVSQTPSNKVTEKGKYVELRCDPISGHTALYWYRQSLGQGPEFLIYFQGTGAADDSGLPNDRFFAVRPEGSVSTLKIQRTERGDSAVYLCASSLLRDSEAFFGQGTRLTVV.

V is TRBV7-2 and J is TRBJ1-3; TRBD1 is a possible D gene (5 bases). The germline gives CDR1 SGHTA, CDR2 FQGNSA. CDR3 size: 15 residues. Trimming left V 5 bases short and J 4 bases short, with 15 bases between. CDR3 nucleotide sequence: TGTGCCAGCAGCCCCGTTTCTGGGGCAGGAAACACCATATATTTT. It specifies CASSPVSGAGNTIYF.

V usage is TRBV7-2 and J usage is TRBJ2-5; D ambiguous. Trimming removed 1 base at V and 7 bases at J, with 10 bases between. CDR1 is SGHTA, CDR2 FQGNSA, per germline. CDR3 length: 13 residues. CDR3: CASSLDSPGTQYF. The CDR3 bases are TGTGCCAGCAGCTTAGACTCGCCGGGGACCCAGTACTTC.

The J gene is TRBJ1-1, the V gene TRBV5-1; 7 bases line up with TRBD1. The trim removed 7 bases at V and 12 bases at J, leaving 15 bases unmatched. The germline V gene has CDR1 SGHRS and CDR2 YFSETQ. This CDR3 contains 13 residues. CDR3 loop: CASAQGGTSFPFF. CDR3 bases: TGCGCCAGCGCCCAGGGGGGAACCTCCTTTCCTTTCTTT.

CDR3 amino acids: CASSVGPSEQSEQFF. The DNA for the CDR3 is TGTGCCAGCAGCGTAGGTCCTAGCGAGCAGAGTGAGCAGTTCTTC. The genes are TRBV9 and TRBJ2-1; TRBD2 is a possible D gene (6 bases). Germline V lookup: CDR1 SGDLS, CDR2 YYNGEE. V was trimmed by 0 bases and J by 9 bases, leaving 16 bases between them. This CDR3 is 15 amino acids long.

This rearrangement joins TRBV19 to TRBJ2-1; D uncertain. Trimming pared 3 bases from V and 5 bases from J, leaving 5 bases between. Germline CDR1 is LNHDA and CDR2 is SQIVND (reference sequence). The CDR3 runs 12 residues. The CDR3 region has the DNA TGTGCCAGTAGTATCTTCGACAATGAGCAGTTCTTC. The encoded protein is CASSIFDNEQFF.

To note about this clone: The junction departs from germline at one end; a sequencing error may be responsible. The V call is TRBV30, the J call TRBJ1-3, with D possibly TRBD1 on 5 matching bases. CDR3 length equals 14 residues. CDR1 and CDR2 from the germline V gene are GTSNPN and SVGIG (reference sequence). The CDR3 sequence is CARSHRSSGNTIYF. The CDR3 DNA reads TGTGCCAGGAGCCACAGGAGCTCTGGAAACACCATATATTTT.

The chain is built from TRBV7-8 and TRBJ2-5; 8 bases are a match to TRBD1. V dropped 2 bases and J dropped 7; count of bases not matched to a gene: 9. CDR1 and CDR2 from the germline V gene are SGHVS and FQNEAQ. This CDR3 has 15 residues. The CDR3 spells CASSLKTGVMGTQYF. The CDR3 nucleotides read TGTGCCAGCAGCTTAAAGACAGGGGTGATGGGGACCCAGTACTTC.

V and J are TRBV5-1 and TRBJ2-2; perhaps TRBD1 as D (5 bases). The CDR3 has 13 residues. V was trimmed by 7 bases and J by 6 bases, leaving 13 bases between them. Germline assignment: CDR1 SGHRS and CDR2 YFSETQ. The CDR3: CASGNGQPGELFF. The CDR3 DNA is TGCGCCAGCGGCAACGGACAACCCGGGGAGCTGTTTTTT. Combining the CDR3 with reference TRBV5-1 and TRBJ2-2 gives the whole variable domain KAGVTQTPRYLIKTRGQQVTLSCSPISGHRSVSWYQQTPGQGLQFLFEYFSETQRNKGNFPGRFSGRQFSNSRSEMNVSTLELGDSALYLCASGNGQPGELFFGEGSRLTVL.

CDR3 coding DNA: TGTGCCAGCAGCCGACAGGGGAATGGCTACACCTTC. This gives the protein CASSRQGNGYTF. The chain joins TRBV11-2 to TRBJ1-2; the match to TRBD1 covers 8 bases. The germline V gene encodes CDR1 SGHAT and CDR2 FQNNGV. Trimming cost V 5 bases and J 6 bases; bases outside gene matches: 2. The CDR3 length is 12 residues.